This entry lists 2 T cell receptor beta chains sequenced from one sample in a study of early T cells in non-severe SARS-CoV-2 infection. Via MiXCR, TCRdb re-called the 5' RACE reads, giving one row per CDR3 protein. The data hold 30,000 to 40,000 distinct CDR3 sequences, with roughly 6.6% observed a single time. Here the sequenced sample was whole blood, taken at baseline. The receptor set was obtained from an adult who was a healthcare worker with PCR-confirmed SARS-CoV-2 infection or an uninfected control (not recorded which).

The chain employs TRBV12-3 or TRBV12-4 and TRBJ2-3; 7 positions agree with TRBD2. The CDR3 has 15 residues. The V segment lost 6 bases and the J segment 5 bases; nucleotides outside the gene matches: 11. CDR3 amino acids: CASRGGTLWGDTQYF. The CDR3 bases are TGTGCCAGCAGGGGAGGGACTCTATGGGGAGATACGCAGTATTTT.

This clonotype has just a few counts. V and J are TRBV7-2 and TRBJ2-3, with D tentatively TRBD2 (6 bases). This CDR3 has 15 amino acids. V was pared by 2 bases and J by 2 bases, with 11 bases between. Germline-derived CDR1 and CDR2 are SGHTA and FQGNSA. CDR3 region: CASSLPSAYTDTQYF. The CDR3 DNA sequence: TGTGCCAGCAGCTTACCTAGCGCCTACACAGATACGCAGTATTTT.